The present T cell receptor beta chain was sequenced within a study of cytomegalovirus exposure and HLA in healthy donors. CDR1 and CDR2 (germline): PRHDT, FYEKMQ (reference sequence). V lost 5 bases, J lost 0 bases, and 8 bases stayed unmatched. The CDR3 sequence is 16 residues long. The study ran its PCR with 60 Vbeta and 13 Jbeta primers. The method was immunoSEQ multiplex PCR; TCRdb's version includes in-frame clones alone and lacks a portion of them. This sample lists over 100,000 clones; its ten largest clones have 6.5% to 7%. The material sequenced was PBMCs. The sequence was obtained from a man in his forties in good health and CMV-seropositive. The chain recombines TRBV13 with TRBJ2-5; TRBD2 matches 8 bases. DNA of the CDR3: TGTGCCAGCAGCACATCGACTAGCGAGTACCAAGAGACCCAGTACTTC. Translated, it gives CASSTSTSEYQETQYF.